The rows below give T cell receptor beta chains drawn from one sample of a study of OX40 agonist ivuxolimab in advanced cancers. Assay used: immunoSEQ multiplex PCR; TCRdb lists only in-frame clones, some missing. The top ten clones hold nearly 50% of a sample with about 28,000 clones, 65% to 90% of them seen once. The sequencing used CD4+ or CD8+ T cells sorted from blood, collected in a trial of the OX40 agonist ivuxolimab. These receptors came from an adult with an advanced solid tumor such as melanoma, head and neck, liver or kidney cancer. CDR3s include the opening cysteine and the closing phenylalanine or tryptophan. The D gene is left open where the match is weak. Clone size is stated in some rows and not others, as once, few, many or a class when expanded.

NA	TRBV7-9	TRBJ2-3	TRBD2	CASSPTSGPDTQYF	TGTGCCAGCAGCCCGACTAGCGGCCCAGATACGCAGTATTTT
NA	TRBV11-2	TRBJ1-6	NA	CASSLGGASDLHF	TGTGCCAGCAGCTTAGGTGGAGCATCGGACCTCCACTTT
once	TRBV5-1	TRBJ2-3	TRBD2	CASSLVLAGGYSTDTQYF	TGCGCCAGCAGCTTGGTTCTAGCGGGGGGGTATAGTACAGATACGCAGTATTTT
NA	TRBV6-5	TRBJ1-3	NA	CASSSSLPRSGNTIYF	TGTGCCAGCAGTTCCTCCCTGCCCAGATCCGGAAACACCATATATTTT
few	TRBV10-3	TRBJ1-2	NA	CAISRDSSLEGYTF	TGTGCCATCTCCAGAGACAGTTCCTTGGAGGGCTACACCTTC
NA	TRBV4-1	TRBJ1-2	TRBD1	CASSHWGQGVSGYTF	TGCGCCAGCAGCCATTGGGGACAGGGGGTTTCTGGCTACACCTTC
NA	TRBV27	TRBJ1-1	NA	CASSALGTEAFF	TGTGCCAGCAGCGCCTTAGGCACTGAAGCTTTCTTT
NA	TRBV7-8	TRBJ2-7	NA	CASRLASSYEQYF	TGTGCCAGCAGGTTGGCTAGCTCCTACGAGCAGTACTTC
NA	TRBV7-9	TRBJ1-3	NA	CASSLRHSSGNTIYF	TGTGCCAGCAGCTTGCGTCACAGCTCTGGAAACACCATATATTTT
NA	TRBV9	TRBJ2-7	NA	CASSVGGFGYEQYF	TGTGCCAGCAGCGTAGGAGGGTTTGGCTACGAGCAGTACTTC
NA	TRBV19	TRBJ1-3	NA	CASSITVLSGNTIYF	TGTGCCAGTAGTATAACAGTACTCTCTGGAAACACCATATATTTT
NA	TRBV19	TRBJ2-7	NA	CASSIGGEQYF	TGTGCCAGTAGTATAGGAGGCGAGCAGTACTTC
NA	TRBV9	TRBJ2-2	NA	CASSDPGESNTGELFF	TGTGCCAGCAGTGACCCAGGGGAATCGAACACCGGGGAGCTGTTTTTT
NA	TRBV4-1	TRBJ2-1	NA	CASSRQVVGSYNEQFF	TGCGCCAGCAGCCGCCAGGTTGTGGGCTCCTACAATGAGCAGTTCTTC
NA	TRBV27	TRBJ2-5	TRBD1	CASSLSTGVQETQYF	TGTGCCAGCAGTTTATCGACAGGGGTCCAAGAGACCCAGTACTTC
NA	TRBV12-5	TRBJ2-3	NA	CASGEPNTDTQYF	TGTGCTAGTGGTGAACCTAACACAGATACGCAGTATTTT
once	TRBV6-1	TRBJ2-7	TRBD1	CASSEIGQGYYEQYF	TGTGCCAGCAGTGAAATAGGACAGGGATATTACGAGCAGTACTTC
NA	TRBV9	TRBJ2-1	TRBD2	CASSVGSGGAPNEQFF	TGTGCCAGCAGCGTAGGAAGCGGGGGGGCCCCCAATGAGCAGTTCTTC
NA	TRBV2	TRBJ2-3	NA	CASSDRPLTDTQYF	TGTGCCAGCAGTGATCGCCCCCTCACAGATACGCAGTATTTT
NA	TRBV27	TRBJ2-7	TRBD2	CASKTGLAGSYEQYF	TGTGCCAGCAAAACCGGACTAGCGGGTTCCTACGAGCAGTACTTC
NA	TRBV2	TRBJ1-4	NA	CASSERGGRYEKLFF	TGTGCCAGCAGTGAGAGAGGGGGTCGATATGAAAAACTGTTTTTT
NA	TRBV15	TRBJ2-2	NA	CATSKEYTGELFF	TGTGCCACCAGCAAAGAATACACCGGGGAGCTGTTTTTT
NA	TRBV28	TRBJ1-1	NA	CASSFVNTEAFF	TGTGCCAGCAGTTTTGTGAACACTGAAGCTTTCTTT
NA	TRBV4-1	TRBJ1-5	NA	CASSQESVLDTLSNQPQHF	TGCGCCAGCAGCCAAGAGTCGGTGTTGGACACCCTGAGCAATCAGCCCCAGCATTTT
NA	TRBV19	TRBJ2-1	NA	CASTRVGAAQGQFF	TGTGCCAGTACCCGGGTCGGGGCAGCACAGGGGCAGTTCTTC
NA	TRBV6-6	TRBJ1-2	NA	CASIDGGYGYTF	TGTGCCAGCATCGACGGGGGGTATGGCTACACCTTC
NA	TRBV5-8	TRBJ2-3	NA	CASSLAPLGADTQYF	TGTGCCAGCAGCTTGGCCCCTCTAGGGGCAGATACGCAGTATTTT
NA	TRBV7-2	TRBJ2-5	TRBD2	CASSLAILAGQETQYF	TGTGCCAGCAGCTTAGCGATACTAGCGGGTCAAGAGACCCAGTACTTC
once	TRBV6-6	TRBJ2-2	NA	CASSYSLAGYTGELFF	TGTGCCAGCAGTTACTCGTTGGCAGGGTACACCGGGGAGCTGTTTTTT
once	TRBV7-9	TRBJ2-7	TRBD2	CASSLFTGIAGVEQYF	TGTGCCAGCAGCTTATTTACCGGAATCGCGGGGGTCGAGCAGTACTTC
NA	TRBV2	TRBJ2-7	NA	CASGTYYYEQYF	TGTGCCAGCGGGACTTATTACTACGAGCAGTACTTC
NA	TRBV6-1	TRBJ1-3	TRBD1	CASSDRGTGNTIYF	TGTGCCAGCAGTGACAGGGGGACTGGAAACACCATATATTTT
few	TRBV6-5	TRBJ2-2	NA	CASSLAGHTGELFF	TGTGCCAGCAGTTTAGCAGGTCACACCGGGGAGCTGTTTTTT
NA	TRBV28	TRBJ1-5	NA	CASSQLDTGLSQPQHF	TGTGCCAGCAGTCAACTCGACACGGGGTTGAGTCAGCCCCAGCATTTT
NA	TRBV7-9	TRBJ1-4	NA	CASSLPLTNEKLFF	TGTGCCAGCAGCTTGCCACTAACTAATGAAAAACTGTTTTTT